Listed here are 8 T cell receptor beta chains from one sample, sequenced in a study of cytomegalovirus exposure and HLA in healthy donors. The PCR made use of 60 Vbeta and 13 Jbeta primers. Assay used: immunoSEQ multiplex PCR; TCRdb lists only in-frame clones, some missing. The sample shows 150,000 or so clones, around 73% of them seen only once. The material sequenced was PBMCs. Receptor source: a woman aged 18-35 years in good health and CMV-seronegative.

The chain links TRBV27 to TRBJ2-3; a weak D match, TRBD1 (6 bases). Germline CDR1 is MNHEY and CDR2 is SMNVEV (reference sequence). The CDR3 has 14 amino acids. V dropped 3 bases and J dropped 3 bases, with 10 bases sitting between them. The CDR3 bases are TGTGCCAGCAGTTTTTCGAGGGGGACAGATACGCAGTATTTT. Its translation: CASSFSRGTDTQYF.

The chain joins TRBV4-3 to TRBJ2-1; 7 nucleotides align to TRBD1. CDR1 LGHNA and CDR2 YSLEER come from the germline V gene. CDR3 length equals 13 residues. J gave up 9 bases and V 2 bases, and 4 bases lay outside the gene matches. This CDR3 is CASSQIQGIEQFF. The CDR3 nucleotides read TGCGCCAGCAGCCAAATACAGGGGATTGAGCAGTTCTTC.

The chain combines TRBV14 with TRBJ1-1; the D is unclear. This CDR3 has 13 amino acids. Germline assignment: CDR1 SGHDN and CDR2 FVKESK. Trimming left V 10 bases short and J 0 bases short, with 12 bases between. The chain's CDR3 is CATSLTLNTEAFF. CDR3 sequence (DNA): TGTGCCACTTCGTTGACTTTGAACACTGAAGCTTTCTTT.

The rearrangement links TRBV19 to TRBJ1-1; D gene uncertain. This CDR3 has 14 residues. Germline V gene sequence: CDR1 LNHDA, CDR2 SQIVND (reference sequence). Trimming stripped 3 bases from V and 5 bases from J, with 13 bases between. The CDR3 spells CASSMGEGWTEAFF. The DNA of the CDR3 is TGTGCCAGTAGTATGGGAGAGGGATGGACTGAAGCTTTCTTT. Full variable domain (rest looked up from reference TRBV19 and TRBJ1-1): DGGITQSPKYLFRKEGQNVTLSCEQNLNHDAMYWYRQDPGQGLRLIYYSQIVNDFQKGDIAEGYSVSREKKESFPLTVTSAQKNPTAFYLCASSMGEGWTEAFFGQGTRLTVV.

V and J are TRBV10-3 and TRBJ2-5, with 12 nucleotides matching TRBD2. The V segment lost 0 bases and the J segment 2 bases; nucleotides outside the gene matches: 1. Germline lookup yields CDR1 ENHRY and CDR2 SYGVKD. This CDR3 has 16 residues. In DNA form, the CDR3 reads TGTGCCATCAGTGAGTCGCTAGCGGGGGGGCAAGAGACCCAGTACTTC. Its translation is CAISESLAGGQETQYF.

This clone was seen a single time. CDR3 nucleotide sequence: TGTGCCAGCAGCCAAGGCGGGGGGGGGATTATGTGGCAGTTCTTC. Protein product: CASSQGGGGIMWQFF. This chain links TRBV4-2 with TRBJ2-1; the match to TRBD2 covers 9 bases. Looked up from germline, CDR1 is LGHNA and CDR2 is YNFKEQ. The CDR3 has 15 residues. The trim removed 1 base at V and 12 bases at J, leaving 10 bases unmatched.

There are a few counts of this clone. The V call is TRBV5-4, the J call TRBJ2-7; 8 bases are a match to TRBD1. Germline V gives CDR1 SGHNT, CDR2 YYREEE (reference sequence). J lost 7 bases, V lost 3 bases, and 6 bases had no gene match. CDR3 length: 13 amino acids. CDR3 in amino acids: CASSSIRDREQYF. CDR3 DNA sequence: TGTGCCAGCAGCTCGATCCGGGACAGGGAGCAGTACTTC. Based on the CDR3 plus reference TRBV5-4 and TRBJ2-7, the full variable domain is ETGVTQSPTHLIKTRGQQVTLRCSSQSGHNTVSWYQQALGQGPQFIFQYYREEENGRGNFPPRFSGLQFPNYSSELNVNALELDDSALYLCASSSIRDREQYFGPGTRLTVT.

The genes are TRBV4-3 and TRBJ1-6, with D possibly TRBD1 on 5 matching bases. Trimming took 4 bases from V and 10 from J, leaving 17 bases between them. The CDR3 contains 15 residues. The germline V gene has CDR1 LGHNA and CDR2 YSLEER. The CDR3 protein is CASSRSDAGGSPLHF. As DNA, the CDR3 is TGCGCCAGCAGCCGGTCGGACGCGGGGGGATCACCCCTCCACTTT.